Included here is one T cell receptor (beta chain) sequence, with context. The data are from a study of blood T cell repertoires in COVID-19. J was trimmed by 5 bases and V by 3 bases; bases with no gene match: 6. CDR3 length equals 15 residues. CDR1 and CDR2 from the germline V gene are LGHNA and YSLEER. Under the authors' procedure: For nucleated cells, counts were estimated from reference gene primer amplification. The method was immunoSEQ multiplex PCR; TCRdb's version includes in-frame clones alone and lacks a portion of them. V and J calls and clone size are as listed in that table; D and trimming were resolved from the DNA. The table shows 52,000 or so clones, with about nine tenths occurring only once.

The source is an older man with acute or convalescent COVID-19. This rearrangement joins TRBV4-3 to TRBJ2-5, with 10 bases lining up with TRBD1. Material: peripheral blood. The CDR3 DNA follows: TGCGCCAGCAGCCAGGGGACAGGGGATGGGGAGACCCAGTACTTC. It translates to CASSQGTGDGETQYF.